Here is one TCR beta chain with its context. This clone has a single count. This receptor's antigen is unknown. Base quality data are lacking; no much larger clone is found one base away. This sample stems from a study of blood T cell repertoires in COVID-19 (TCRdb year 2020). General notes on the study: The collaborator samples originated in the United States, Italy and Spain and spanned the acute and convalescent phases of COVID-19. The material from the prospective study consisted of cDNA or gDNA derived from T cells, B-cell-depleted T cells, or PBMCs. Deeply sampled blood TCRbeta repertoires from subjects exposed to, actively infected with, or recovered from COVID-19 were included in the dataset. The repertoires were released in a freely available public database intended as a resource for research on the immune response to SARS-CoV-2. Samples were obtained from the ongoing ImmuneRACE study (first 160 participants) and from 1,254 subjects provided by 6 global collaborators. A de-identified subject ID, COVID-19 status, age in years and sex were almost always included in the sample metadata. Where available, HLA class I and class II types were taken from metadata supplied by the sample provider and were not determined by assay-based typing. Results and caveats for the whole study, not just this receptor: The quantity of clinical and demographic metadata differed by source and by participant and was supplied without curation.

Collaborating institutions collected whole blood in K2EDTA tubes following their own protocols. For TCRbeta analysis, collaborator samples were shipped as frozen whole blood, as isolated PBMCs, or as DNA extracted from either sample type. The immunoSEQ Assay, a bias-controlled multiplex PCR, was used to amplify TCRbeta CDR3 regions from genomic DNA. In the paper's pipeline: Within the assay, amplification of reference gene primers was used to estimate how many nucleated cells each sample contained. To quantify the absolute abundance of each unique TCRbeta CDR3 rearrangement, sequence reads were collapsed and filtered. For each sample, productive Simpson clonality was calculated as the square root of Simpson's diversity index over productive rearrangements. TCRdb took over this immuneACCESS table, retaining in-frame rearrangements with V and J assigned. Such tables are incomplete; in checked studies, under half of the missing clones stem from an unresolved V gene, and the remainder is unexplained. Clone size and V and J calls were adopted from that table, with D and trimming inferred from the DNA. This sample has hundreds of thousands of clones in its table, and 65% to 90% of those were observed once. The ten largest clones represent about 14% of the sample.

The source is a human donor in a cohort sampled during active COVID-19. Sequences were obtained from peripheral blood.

The CDR3 reads CASSRGGGDEQYF. The sequence in DNA is TGTGCCAGCAGCCGAGGGGGGGGAGACGAGCAGTACTTC. The rearrangement joined TRBV4-2 to TRBJ2-7; matching of 7 bases hints at TRBD2 as the D gene. V is clipped by 4 bases and J by 5 bases, and the sequence between their germline boundaries is 12 bases long. The CDR3 runs 13 amino acids, cysteine and phenylalanine included. Just the 39-base CDR3 DNA is kept, in frame starting at base 1. Reading the germline V gene gives CDR1 LGHNA and CDR2 YNFKEQ.